This is a list of T cell receptor beta chains from one sample in a study of graft-versus-host responses after intestinal transplantation. The method was immunoSEQ multiplex PCR; TCRdb's version includes in-frame clones alone and lacks a portion of them. The sample yields 98,000 or so clones, about 82% seen once. The starting material was PBMCs, obtained 255 days after intestinal transplant. These receptors were obtained from a human patient who received an intestinal transplant, so some T cells may come from the graft donor. The CDR3 runs from the conserved cysteine through the conserved F or W. D genes are given only for firm matches. Size is omitted from some rows. Given values are once, few, many or a class for expanded clones.

clone size,J gene,D gene,V gene,CDR3 DNA,CDR3 protein
NA,TRBJ2-4,NA,TRBV6-4,TGTGCCAGCAGTGCTGATCAAGGGAACATTCAGTACTTC,CASSADQGNIQYF
NA,TRBJ2-1,TRBD2,TRBV4-2,TGTGCCAGCAGCCAAGAAAGGTTCAGGACTAGCGGGGGGGCATACGATAGCTCCTACAATGAGCAGTTCTTC,CASSQERFRTSGGAYDSSYNEQFF
NA,TRBJ2-7,NA,TRBV4-1,TGCGCCAGCAGCGACGGGACTTTTAACGAGCAGTACTTC,CASSDGTFNEQYF
NA,TRBJ1-6,NA,TRBV7-6,TGTGCCAGCAGCTTGGTACAGGGCGGCTCACCCCTCCACTTT,CASSLVQGGSPLHF
NA,TRBJ1-4,NA,TRBV28,TGTGCCAGCAGTCCTCCGGCAACTAATGAAAAACTGTTTTTT,CASSPPATNEKLFF
NA,TRBJ2-5,NA,TRBV5-4,TGTGCCAGCAGCTTGGCGGGGAGCCAAGAGACCCAGTACTTC,CASSLAGSQETQYF
NA,TRBJ2-3,NA,TRBV29-1,TGCAGCGTTGGCACAGATACGCAGTATTTT,CSVGTDTQYF
NA,TRBJ2-3,NA,TRBV7-9,TGTGCCAGCAGCCCGACGTGGGGCCCAAGCACAGATACGCAGTATTTT,CASSPTWGPSTDTQYF
NA,TRBJ2-1,NA,TRBV4-3,TGCGCCAGCAGCCTTACACGGGGGAATGAGCAGTTCTTC,CASSLTRGNEQFF
NA,TRBJ1-1,TRBD1,TRBV25-1,TGTGCCAGCAGTGGCCCGACAGGGCAAGCTTTCTTT,CASSGPTGQAFF
NA,TRBJ2-7,TRBD1,TRBV5-1,TGCGCCAGCAGCGTATTGACAGGGACCTACGAGCAGTACTTC,CASSVLTGTYEQYF
NA,TRBJ1-5,NA,TRBV27,TGTGCCAGCAGAAGAACAGGGCCGAATCAGCCCCAGCATTTT,CASRRTGPNQPQHF
NA,TRBJ2-1,TRBD2,TRBV2,TGTGCCAGCAGTAGGCAGACTAGCGGGTACAATGAGCAGTTCTTC,CASSRQTSGYNEQFF
NA,TRBJ2-7,NA,TRBV9,TGTGCCAGCAGCGTAGGAGAGGGCTACGAGCAGTACTTC,CASSVGEGYEQYF
NA,TRBJ2-6,NA,TRBV28,TGTGCCAGCACCGCTAGTTATTCTGGGGCCAACGTCCTGACTTTC,CASTASYSGANVLTF
NA,TRBJ1-2,NA,TRBV5-1,TGCGCCAGCAGCTCCATGCAGGGATTTGGTGGCTACACCTTC,CASSSMQGFGGYTF
NA,TRBJ1-2,TRBD1,TRBV13,TGTGCCAGCAGCTTCGGGGACAGAAACTATGGCTACACCTTC,CASSFGDRNYGYTF
NA,TRBJ1-2,NA,TRBV21-1,TGTGCCAGCAGCAAATGGACAGCCCCTCGGGGAATATATGGCTACACCTTC,CASSKWTAPRGIYGYTF
NA,TRBJ2-2,TRBD2,TRBV28,TGTGCCAGCAGTTTAGCGGGGGGCGTGAACACCGGGGAGCTGTTTTTT,CASSLAGGVNTGELFF
NA,TRBJ2-7,TRBD2,TRBV6-1,TGTGCCAGCCGCGAAGCAGGTTTTGTTGGCGGGAGCTCCTACGAGCAGTACTTC,CASREAGFVGGSSYEQYF
once,TRBJ2-3,NA,TRBV5-1,TGCGCCAGCAGCTTGCTAGGCGGGTCGCAAGATACGCAGTATTTT,CASSLLGGSQDTQYF
NA,TRBJ1-5,TRBD1,TRBV5-4,TGTGCCAGCAGCTATACAGGGGGCGGCTTCCTAAATCAGCCCCAGCATTTT,CASSYTGGGFLNQPQHF
NA,TRBJ2-1,TRBD2,TRBV9,TGTGCCAGCAGCGTAACGGGGGGCTCCTACAATGAGCAGTTCTTC,CASSVTGGSYNEQFF
few,TRBJ2-5,NA,TRBV29-1,TGCAGCGTTGGTCTAGCGATCCAAGAGACCCAGTACTTC,CSVGLAIQETQYF
NA,TRBJ2-7,NA,TRBV5-4,TGTGCCAGCAGCTTCTCTGACGGAGCCTACGAGCAGTACTTC,CASSFSDGAYEQYF
NA,TRBJ2-1,TRBD2,TRBV7-4,TGTGCCAGCAGCTTGAGCGGGATGAGCAATGAGCAGTTCTTC,CASSLSGMSNEQFF
NA,TRBJ1-5,TRBD1,TRBV6-1,TGTGCCAGCAGGGAAGGACAGGGGGTTCAGCCCCAGCATTTT,CASREGQGVQPQHF
NA,TRBJ2-2,TRBD2,TRBV4-2,TGTGCCAGCAGCCAAGATTTTGGGACTAGTGTAGCCGGGGAGCTGTTTTTT,CASSQDFGTSVAGELFF
NA,TRBJ1-1,NA,TRBV7-9,TGTGCCAGCAGCTCTAGATCAGCTACCTTGAACACTGAAGCTTTCTTT,CASSSRSATLNTEAFF
NA,TRBJ2-5,NA,TRBV28,TGTGCCAGCAGTTTTCGGGGAGTACAAGAGACCCAGTACTTC,CASSFRGVQETQYF
NA,TRBJ2-1,TRBD2,TRBV5-1,TGCGCCAGCAGCTTGACTAGCGGGAGGGCCTACAATGAGCAGTTCTTC,CASSLTSGRAYNEQFF
NA,TRBJ1-2,NA,TRBV5-1,TGCGCCAGCAGCTTGGGCGCAGGGTCGGACTATGGCTACACCTTC,CASSLGAGSDYGYTF
NA,TRBJ2-5,NA,TRBV28,TGTGCCAGCAGTCGGAGCGGGTTAGAGACCCAGTACTTC,CASSRSGLETQYF
NA,TRBJ2-3,NA,TRBV6-5,TGTGCCAGCAGTTACTCGATAGGGTACGCGCAGTATTTT,CASSYSIGYAQYF
NA,TRBJ2-4,NA,TRBV15,TGTGCCACCAGCAGAGCAAGGAGGGGTTCGGCCAAAAACATTCAGTACTTC,CATSRARRGSAKNIQYF